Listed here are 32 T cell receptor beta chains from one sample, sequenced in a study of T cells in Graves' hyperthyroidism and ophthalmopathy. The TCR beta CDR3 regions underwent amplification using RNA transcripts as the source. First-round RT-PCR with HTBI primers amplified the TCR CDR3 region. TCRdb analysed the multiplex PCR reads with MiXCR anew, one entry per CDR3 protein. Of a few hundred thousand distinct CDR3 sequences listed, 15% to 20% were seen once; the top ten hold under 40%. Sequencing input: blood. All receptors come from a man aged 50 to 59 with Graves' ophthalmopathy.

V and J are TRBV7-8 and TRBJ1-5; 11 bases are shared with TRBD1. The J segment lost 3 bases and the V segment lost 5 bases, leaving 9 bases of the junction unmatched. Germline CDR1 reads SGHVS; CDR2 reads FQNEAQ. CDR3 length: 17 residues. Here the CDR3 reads CASSPGTGGGINQPQHF. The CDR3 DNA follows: TGTGCCAGCAGCCCGGGGACAGGGGGTGGTATCAATCAGCCCCAGCATTTT.

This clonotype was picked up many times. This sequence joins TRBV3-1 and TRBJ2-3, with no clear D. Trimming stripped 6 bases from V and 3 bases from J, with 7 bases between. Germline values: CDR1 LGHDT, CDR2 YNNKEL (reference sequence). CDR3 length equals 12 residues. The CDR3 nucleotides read TGTGCCAGCAGGGACCTAACAGATACGCAGTATTTT. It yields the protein CASRDLTDTQYF.

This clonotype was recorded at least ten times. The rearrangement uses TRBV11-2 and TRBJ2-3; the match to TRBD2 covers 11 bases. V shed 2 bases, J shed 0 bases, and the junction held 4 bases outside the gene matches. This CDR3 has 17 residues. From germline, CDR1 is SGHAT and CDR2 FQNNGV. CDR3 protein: CASSLIAGGSSTDTQYF. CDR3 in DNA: TGTGCCAGCAGCTTAATAGCGGGAGGGTCTAGCACAGATACGCAGTATTTT.

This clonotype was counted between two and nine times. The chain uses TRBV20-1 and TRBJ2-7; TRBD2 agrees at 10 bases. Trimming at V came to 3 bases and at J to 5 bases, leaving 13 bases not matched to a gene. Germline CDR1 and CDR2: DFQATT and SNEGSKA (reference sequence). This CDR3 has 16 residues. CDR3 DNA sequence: TGCAGTGCTAGTCCCAGCTCTAGCGGGAGTGGGCACGAGCAGTACTTC. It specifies CSASPSSSGSGHEQYF.

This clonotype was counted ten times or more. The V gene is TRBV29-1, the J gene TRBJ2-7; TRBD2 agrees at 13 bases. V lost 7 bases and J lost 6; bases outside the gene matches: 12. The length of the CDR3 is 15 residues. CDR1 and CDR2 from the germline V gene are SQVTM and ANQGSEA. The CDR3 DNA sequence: TGCAGCGCTGTGAAAGGGACTAGCGGGACGCTCGAGCAGTACTTC. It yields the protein CSAVKGTSGTLEQYF.

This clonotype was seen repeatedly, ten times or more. As DNA, the CDR3 is TGCGCCAGCAGCCAAGAAGGCGGAATCGCCGGAGAGACCCAGTACTTC. Amino acid sequence: CASSQEGGIAGETQYF. The chain combines TRBV4-1 with TRBJ2-5; D ambiguous. The V and J ends lost 0 bases and 4 bases respectively, with 15 bases between them. The CDR3 runs to 16 residues. The germline V gene has CDR1 MGHRA and CDR2 YSYEKL.

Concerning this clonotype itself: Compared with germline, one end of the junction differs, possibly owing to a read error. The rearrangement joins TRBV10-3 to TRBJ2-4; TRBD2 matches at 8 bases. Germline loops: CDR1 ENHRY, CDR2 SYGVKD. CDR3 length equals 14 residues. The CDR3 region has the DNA TGTGTCATCAGTGAGTCGACTAGCGTGAACATTCAGTACTTC. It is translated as CVISESTSVNIQYF.

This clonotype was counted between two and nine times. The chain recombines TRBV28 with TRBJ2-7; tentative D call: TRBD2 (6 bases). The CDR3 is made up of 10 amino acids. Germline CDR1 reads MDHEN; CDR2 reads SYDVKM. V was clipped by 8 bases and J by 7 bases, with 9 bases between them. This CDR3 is CASGRLEQYF. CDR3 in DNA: TGTGCCAGCGGGAGGTTGGAGCAGTACTTC.

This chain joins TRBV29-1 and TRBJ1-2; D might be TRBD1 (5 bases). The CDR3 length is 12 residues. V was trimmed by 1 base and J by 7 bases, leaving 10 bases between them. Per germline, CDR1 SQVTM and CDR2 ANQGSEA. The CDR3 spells CSVEAGGGGYTF. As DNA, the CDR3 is TGCAGCGTTGAAGCGGGGGGAGGTGGCTACACCTTC.

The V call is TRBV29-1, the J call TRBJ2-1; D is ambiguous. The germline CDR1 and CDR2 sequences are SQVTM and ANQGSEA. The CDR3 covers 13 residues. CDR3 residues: CSAQRITYNEQFF. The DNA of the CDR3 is TGCAGTGCCCAAAGGATTACCTACAATGAGCAGTTCTTC.

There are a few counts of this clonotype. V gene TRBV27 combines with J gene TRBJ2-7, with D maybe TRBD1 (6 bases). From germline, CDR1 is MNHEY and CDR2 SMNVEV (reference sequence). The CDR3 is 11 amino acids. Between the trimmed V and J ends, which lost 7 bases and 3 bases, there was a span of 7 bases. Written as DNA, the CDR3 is TGTGCCAGCAAGGGGGTCTACGAGCAGTACTTC. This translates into CASKGVYEQYF.

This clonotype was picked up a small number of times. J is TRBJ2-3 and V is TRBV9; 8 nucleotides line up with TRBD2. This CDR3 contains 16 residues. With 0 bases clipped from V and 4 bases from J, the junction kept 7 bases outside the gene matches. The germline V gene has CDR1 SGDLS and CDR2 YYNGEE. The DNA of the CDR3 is TGTGCCAGCAGCGTAGGACCGGCGGGAGGCGCAGATACGCAGTATTTT. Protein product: CASSVGPAGGADTQYF.

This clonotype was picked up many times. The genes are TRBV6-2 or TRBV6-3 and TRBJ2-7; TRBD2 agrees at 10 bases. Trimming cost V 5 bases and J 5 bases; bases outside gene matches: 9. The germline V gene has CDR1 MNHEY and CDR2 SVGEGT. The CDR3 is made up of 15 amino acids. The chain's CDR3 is CASSRGAGGQDEQYF. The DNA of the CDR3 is TGTGCCAGCAGTCGAGGAGCGGGAGGGCAAGACGAGCAGTACTTC.

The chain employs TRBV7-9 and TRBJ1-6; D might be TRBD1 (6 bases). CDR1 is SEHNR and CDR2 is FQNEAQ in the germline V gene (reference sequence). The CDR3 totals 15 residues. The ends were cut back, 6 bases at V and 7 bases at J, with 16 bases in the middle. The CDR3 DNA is TGTGCCAGCAGTCCCCTTACAGGGTCCAATTCACCCCTCCACTTT. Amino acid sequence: CASSPLTGSNSPLHF.

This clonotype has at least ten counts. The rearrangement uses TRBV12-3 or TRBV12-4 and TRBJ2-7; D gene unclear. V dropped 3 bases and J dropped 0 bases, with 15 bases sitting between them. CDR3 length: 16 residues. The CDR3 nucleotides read TGTGCCAGCAGTTTCCTCAGGAGTCGGAGCTCCTACGAGCAGTACTTC. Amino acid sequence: CASSFLRSRSSYEQYF.

As DNA, the CDR3 is TGTGCCAGCAGTCCACCGACAGGGTACGGCTACACCTTC. Protein product: CASSPPTGYGYTF. The chain joins TRBV28 to TRBJ1-2, with TRBD1 identical over 7 bases. The CDR3 spans 13 residues. Trimming cost V 5 bases and J 8 bases; bases outside gene matches: 8. Per the germline V gene, CDR1 is MDHEN and CDR2 is SYDVKM.

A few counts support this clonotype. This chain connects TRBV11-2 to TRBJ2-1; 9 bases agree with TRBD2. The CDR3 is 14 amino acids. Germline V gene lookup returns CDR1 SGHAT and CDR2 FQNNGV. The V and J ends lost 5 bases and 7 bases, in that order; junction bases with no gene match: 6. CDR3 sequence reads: CASSRGLARNEQFF. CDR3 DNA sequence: TGTGCCAGCAGCCGCGGACTAGCGAGGAATGAGCAGTTCTTC.

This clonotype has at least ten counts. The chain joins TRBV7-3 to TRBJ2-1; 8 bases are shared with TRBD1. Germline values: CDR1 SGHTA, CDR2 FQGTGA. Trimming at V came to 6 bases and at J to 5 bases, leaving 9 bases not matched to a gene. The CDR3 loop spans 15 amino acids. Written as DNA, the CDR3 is TGTGCCAGCAGAGTAGGGGGACAGGTCAACAATGAGCAGTTCTTC. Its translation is CASRVGGQVNNEQFF. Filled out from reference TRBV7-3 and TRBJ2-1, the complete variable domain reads GAGVSQTPSNKVTEKGKYVELRCDPISGHTALYWYRQSLGQGPEFLIYFQGTGAADDSGLPNDRFFAVRPEGSVSTLKIQRTERGDSAVYLCASRVGGQVNNEQFFGPGTRLTVL.

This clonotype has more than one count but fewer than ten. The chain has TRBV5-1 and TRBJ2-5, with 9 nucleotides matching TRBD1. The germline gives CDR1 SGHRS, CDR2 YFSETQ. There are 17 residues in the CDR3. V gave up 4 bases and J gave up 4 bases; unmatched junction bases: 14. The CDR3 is CASSRTNRGQGRETQYF. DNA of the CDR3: TGCGCCAGCAGCCGAACCAACAGGGGGCAGGGGCGAGAGACCCAGTACTTC.

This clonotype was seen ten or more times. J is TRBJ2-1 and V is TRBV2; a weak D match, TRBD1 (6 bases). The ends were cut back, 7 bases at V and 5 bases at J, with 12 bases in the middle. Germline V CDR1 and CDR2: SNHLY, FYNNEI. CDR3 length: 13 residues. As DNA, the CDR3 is TGTGCCAGCACCCGGACAGTCCACAATGAGCAGTTCTTC. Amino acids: CASTRTVHNEQFF. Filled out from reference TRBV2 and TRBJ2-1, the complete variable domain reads EPEVTQTPSHQVTQMGQEVILRCVPISNHLYFYWYRQILGQKVEFLVSFYNNEISEKSEIFDDQFSVERPDGSNFTLKIRSTKLEDSAMYFCASTRTVHNEQFFGPGTRLTVL.

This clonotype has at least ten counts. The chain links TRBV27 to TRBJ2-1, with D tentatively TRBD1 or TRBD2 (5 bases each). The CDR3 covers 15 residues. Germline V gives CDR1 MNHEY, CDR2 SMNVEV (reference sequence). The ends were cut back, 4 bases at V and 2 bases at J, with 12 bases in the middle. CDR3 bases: TGTGCCAGCAGTTCGGGACCGGGGACCTACAATGAGCAGTTCTTC. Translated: CASSSGPGTYNEQFF.

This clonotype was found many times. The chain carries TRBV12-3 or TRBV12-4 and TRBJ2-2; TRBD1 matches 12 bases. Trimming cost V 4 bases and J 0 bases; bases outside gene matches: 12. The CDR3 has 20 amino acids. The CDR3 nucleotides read TGTGCCAGCAGTTCCCCGGGACAGGGGGCCTTCCCAGCGAACACCGGGGAGCTGTTTTTT. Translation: CASSSPGQGAFPANTGELFF.

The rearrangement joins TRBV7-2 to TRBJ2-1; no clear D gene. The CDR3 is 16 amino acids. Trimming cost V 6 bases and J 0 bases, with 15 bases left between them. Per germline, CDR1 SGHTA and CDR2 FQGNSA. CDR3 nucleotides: TGTGCCAGCAGTTCCCCACGACGACACTCCTACAATGAGCAGTTCTTC. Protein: CASSSPRRHSYNEQFF.

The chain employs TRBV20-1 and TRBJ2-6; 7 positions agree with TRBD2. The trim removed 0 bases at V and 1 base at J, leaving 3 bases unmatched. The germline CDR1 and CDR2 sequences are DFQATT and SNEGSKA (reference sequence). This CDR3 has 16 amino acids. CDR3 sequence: CSARDGGSSGANVLTF. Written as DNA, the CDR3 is TGCAGTGCTAGAGACGGGGGGTCGTCTGGGGCCAACGTCCTGACTTTC.

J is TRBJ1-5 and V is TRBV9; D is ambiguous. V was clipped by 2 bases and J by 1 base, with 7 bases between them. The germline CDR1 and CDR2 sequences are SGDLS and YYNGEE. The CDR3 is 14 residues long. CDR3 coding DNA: TGTGCCAGCAGCGTCACGGCGAGCAATCAGCCCCAGCATTTT. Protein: CASSVTASNQPQHF.

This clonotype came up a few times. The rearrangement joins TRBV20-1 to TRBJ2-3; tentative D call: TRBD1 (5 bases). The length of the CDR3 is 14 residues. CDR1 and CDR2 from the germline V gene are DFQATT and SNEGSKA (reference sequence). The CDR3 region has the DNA TGCAGGGGCAGTGGGGCAGACCGCACAGATACGCAGTATTTT. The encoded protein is CRGSGADRTDTQYF.

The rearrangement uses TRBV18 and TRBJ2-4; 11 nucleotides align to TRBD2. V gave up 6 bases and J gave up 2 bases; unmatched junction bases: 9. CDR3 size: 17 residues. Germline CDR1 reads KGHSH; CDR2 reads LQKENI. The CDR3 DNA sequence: TGTGCCAGCTCCCCCGCCCTAGCGGGAGGCACCAAAAACATTCAGTACTTC. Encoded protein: CASSPALAGGTKNIQYF.

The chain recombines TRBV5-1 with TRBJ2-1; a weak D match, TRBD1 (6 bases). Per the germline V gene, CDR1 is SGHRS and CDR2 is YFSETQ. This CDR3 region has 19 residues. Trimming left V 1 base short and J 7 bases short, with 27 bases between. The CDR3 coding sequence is TGCGCCAGCAGCTTGTCATCATCCGGAACAGGGTTTTTATTTAATGAGCAGTTCTTC. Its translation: CASSLSSSGTGFLFNEQFF. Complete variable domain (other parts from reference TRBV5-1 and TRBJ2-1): KAGVTQTPRYLIKTRGQQVTLSCSPISGHRSVSWYQQTPGQGLQFLFEYFSETQRNKGNFPGRFSGRQFSNSRSEMNVSTLELGDSALYLCASSLSSSGTGFLFNEQFFGPGTRLTVL.

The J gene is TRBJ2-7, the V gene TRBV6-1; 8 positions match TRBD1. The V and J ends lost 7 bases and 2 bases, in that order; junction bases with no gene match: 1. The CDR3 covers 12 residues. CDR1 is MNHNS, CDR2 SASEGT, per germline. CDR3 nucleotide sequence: TGTGCCAGCACGGACAGGGCCTACGAGCAGTACTTC. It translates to CASTDRAYEQYF.

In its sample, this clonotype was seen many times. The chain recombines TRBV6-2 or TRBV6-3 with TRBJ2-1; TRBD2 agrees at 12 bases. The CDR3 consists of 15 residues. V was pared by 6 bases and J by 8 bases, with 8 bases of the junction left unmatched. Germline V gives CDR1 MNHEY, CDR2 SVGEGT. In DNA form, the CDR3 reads TGTGCCAGCAGACCCGGGACTAGCGGGTGGGATGAGCAGTTCTTC. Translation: CASRPGTSGWDEQFF.

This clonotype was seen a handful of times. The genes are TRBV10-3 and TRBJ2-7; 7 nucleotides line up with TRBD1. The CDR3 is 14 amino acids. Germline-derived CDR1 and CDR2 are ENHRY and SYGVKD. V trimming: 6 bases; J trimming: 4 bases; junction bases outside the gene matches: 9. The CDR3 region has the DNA TGTGCCATCAGACAAGACAGGGAGTCGTACGAGCAGTACTTC. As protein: CAIRQDRESYEQYF.

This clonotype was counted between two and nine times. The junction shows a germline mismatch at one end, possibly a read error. In DNA form, the CDR3 reads TGTGTCAGCAGCCCACACAAGTACGAGCAGTACTTC. It codes for CVSSPHKYEQYF. The V and J genes are TRBV7-9 and TRBJ2-7; D remains ambiguous. The germline V gene has CDR1 SEHNR and CDR2 FQNEAQ (reference sequence). CDR3 size: 12 residues. Full variable domain (remainder filled in from reference TRBV7-9 and TRBJ2-7): DTGVSQNPRHKITKRGQNVTFRCDPISEHNRLYWYRQTLGQGPEFLTYFQNEAQLEKSRLLSDRFSAERPKGSFSTLEIQRTEQGDSAMYLCVSSPHKYEQYFGPGTRLTVT.